Shown below are 25 T cell receptor beta chains from a single sample sequenced in a study of human thymus T cells. Corrective cardiac operations yielded the resected thymus tissue. Libraries were prepared by immunoSEQ multiplex PCR; TCRdb keeps only in-frame clonotypes and omits some of them. Of tens of thousands of clones listed, roughly 95% were seen once; the top ten hold under 0.04%. Specimen: thymus tissue. These receptors all stem from a girl less than two years old with a congenital heart defect but otherwise immunologically healthy.

V usage is TRBV2 and J usage is TRBJ2-3; TRBD2 aligns across 7 bases. V trimming: 9 bases; J trimming: 2 bases; junction bases outside the gene matches: 14. Germline assignment: CDR1 SNHLY and CDR2 FYNNEI. The CDR3 spans 16 residues. CDR3 in DNA: TGTGCCAGTAAAGCTCCCTTAGCGGGCGTCACAGATACGCAGTATTTT. Its translation is CASKAPLAGVTDTQYF. Using reference TRBV2 and TRBJ2-3 for the parts outside the CDR3, the full variable domain is EPEVTQTPSHQVTQMGQEVILRCVPISNHLYFYWYRQILGQKVEFLVSFYNNEISEKSEIFDDQFSVERPDGSNFTLKIRSTKLEDSAMYFCASKAPLAGVTDTQYFGPGTRLTVL.

The CDR3 nucleotides read TGTGCCAGTAGTATAGAAGACAGGACGGGGGGCTACACCTTC. Protein sequence: CASSIEDRTGGYTF. The chain joins TRBV19 to TRBJ1-2, with TRBD1 as a possible D gene (6 bases). The CDR3 has 14 amino acids. Germline CDR1 and CDR2: LNHDA and SQIVND (reference sequence). V dropped 0 bases and J dropped 8 bases, with 13 bases sitting between them.

A note on this clone: The same CDR3 can be traced to other DNA sequences in this sample. The V call is TRBV27, the J call TRBJ2-7; tentative D call: TRBD2 (6 bases). Germline CDR1 reads MNHEY; CDR2 reads SMNVEV (reference sequence). The CDR3 length is 18 residues. The ends were cut back, 0 bases at V and 3 bases at J, with 21 bases in the middle. CDR3 coding DNA: TGTGCCAGCAGTTTATCAAACCGGGGGACCCACTACTACTACGAGCAGTACTTC. Its protein is CASSLSNRGTHYYYEQYF.

V is TRBV15 and J is TRBJ1-4; no definite D call. Germline assignment: CDR1 LNHNV and CDR2 YYDKDF (reference sequence). V was pared by 8 bases and J by 4 bases, with 5 bases between. CDR3 length: 11 residues. The CDR3 loop reads CATEDNEKLFF. The CDR3 nucleotides are TGTGCCACCGAAGATAATGAAAAACTGTTTTTT.

This clone was detected once. The J gene is TRBJ2-2, the V gene TRBV5-1; a possible D gene is TRBD1 (7 bases). This CDR3 comprises 17 residues. CDR1 and CDR2 from the germline V gene are SGHRS and YFSETQ. Trimming took off 4 bases at V and 1 base at J, with 17 bases between the two ends. The CDR3 nucleotides read TGCGCCAGCAGCCTCGGAGACAGGGAGGAGAACACCGGGGAGCTGTTTTTT. Amino acid sequence: CASSLGDREENTGELFF.

The count of this clone is one. The CDR3 reads CASSLAARLEGDYPGGNEQFF. The CDR3 DNA sequence: TGTGCCAGCAGCTTAGCCGCGCGATTAGAAGGGGACTACCCAGGGGGTAATGAGCAGTTCTTC. V usage is TRBV7-2 and J usage is TRBJ2-1, with D perhaps TRBD1 or TRBD2 (7 bases each). Germline V gives CDR1 SGHTA, CDR2 FQGNSA. CDR3 size: 21 residues. V was trimmed by 0 bases and J by 7 bases, leaving 31 bases between them.

The chain is built from TRBV11-1 and TRBJ1-3; D call uncertain. Trimming left V 3 bases short and J 4 bases short, with 10 bases between. This CDR3 has 14 residues. Germline V lookup: CDR1 SGHAT, CDR2 FQDESV (reference sequence). In DNA, the CDR3 is TGTGCCAGCAGCTTCGGCATGGAGGGAAACACCATATATTTT. Amino acid sequence: CASSFGMEGNTIYF.

The chain couples TRBV18 to TRBJ2-5, with 9 bases that match TRBD1. Germline V CDR1 and CDR2: KGHSH, LQKENI. CDR3 length: 15 amino acids. The J segment lost 9 bases and the V segment lost 0 bases, leaving 8 bases of the junction unmatched. The CDR3 region is CASSPPQGAYEAQYF. In DNA form, the CDR3 reads TGTGCCAGCTCACCACCACAGGGGGCTTACGAAGCCCAGTACTTC.

V and J are TRBV4-1 and TRBJ2-7; D gene unclear. The germline gives CDR1 MGHRA, CDR2 YSYEKL. Trimming took off 1 base at V and 0 bases at J, with 7 bases between the two ends. The length of the CDR3 is 14 residues. The CDR3 region has the DNA TGCGCCAGCAGCCAAGGTGGCACCTCCTACGAGCAGTACTTC. It codes for CASSQGGTSYEQYF.

J is TRBJ1-2 and V is TRBV6-6; no firm D call. V dropped 8 bases and J dropped 2 bases, with 12 bases sitting between them. Germline V gives CDR1 MNHNY, CDR2 SVGAGI (reference sequence). This CDR3 region has 13 residues. CDR3 bases: TGTGCCAGCCTTCGGACCCTGAACTATGGCTACACCTTC. Its translation: CASLRTLNYGYTF.

The rearrangement uses TRBV11-1 and TRBJ1-1, with D perhaps matching TRBD1 (5 bases). Germline loops: CDR1 SGHAT, CDR2 FQDESV (reference sequence). There are 14 residues in the CDR3. Trimming left V 6 bases short and J 4 bases short, with 15 bases between. The CDR3 region has the DNA TGTGCCAGCAGATTTGGGACGCGGACCACTGAAGCTTTCTTT. Protein sequence: CASRFGTRTTEAFF.

V is TRBV4-3 and J is TRBJ2-2; D is unclear. This CDR3 comprises 18 residues. Germline CDR1 LGHNA, CDR2 YSLEER. V lost 2 bases, J lost 7 bases, and 23 bases lay in between. CDR3 amino acids: CASSQSNLGPSPNGELFF. CDR3 sequence (DNA): TGCGCCAGCAGCCAATCAAACCTAGGGCCAAGTCCGAACGGGGAGCTGTTTTTT.

The V gene is TRBV5-4, the J gene TRBJ1-1, with no clear D. Per the germline V gene, CDR1 is SGHNT and CDR2 is YYREEE (reference sequence). The ends were cut back, 0 bases at V and 11 bases at J, with 8 bases in the middle. The CDR3 length is 11 residues. CDR3 region: CASSLVAMAFF. DNA for the CDR3: TGTGCCAGCAGCTTGGTCGCTATGGCTTTCTTT.

J is TRBJ1-1 and V is TRBV18, with D uncertain. The CDR3 runs 13 residues. Germline V lookup: CDR1 KGHSH, CDR2 LQKENI. Deletions cut 6 bases from V and 4 bases from J, with 12 bases between. The CDR3 spells CASSGPWGTEAFF. DNA for the CDR3: TGTGCCAGCTCCGGGCCCTGGGGCACTGAAGCTTTCTTT. Full variable domain (missing parts from reference TRBV18 and TRBJ1-1): NAGVMQNPRHLVRRRGQEARLRCSPMKGHSHVYWYRQLPEEGLKFMVYLQKENIIDESGMPKERFSAEFPKEGPSILRIQQVVRGDSAAYFCASSGPWGTEAFFGQGTRLTVV.

A single count supports this clone. The CDR3 nucleotides read TGCGCCAGCAGCCGAACGCAGGGGGTCACTGAAGCTTTCTTT. It codes for CASSRTQGVTEAFF. This chain links TRBV5-1 with TRBJ1-1; 7 nucleotides match TRBD1. This CDR3 contains 14 residues. The V gene's germline CDR1 is SGHRS and CDR2 YFSETQ. With 4 bases clipped from V and 4 bases from J, the junction kept 7 bases outside the gene matches.

The rearrangement uses TRBV7-9 and TRBJ1-2; D uncertain. The V end lost 3 bases, the J end lost 7 bases, and 12 bases lay between the germline ends. Germline V gene lookup returns CDR1 SEHNR and CDR2 FQNEAQ (reference sequence). This CDR3 is 13 amino acids long. CDR3 coding DNA: TGTGCCAGCAGCTTCAGGTTAGGTTCTGGCTACACCTTC. The encoded protein is CASSFRLGSGYTF.

This clone came up a few times. This chain links TRBV7-9 with TRBJ1-1; 8 bases align to TRBD1. The CDR3 loop spans 15 amino acids. V gave up 5 bases and J gave up 4 bases; unmatched junction bases: 9. The germline CDR1 and CDR2 sequences are SEHNR and FQNEAQ (reference sequence). Written as DNA, the CDR3 is TGTGCCAGCAGCCCCCGGACAGGGTACGGCACTGAAGCTTTCTTT. Translating it yields CASSPRTGYGTEAFF.

The rearrangement joins TRBV15 to TRBJ1-5; 7 positions agree with TRBD1. The CDR3 has 17 amino acids. J was trimmed by 0 bases and V by 1 base; bases with no gene match: 6. Germline loops: CDR1 LNHNV, CDR2 YYDKDF (reference sequence). CDR3 DNA: TGTGCCACCAGCAGAGTTCGACAGGGCCATAGCAATCAGCCCCAGCATTTT. Amino acid sequence: CATSRVRQGHSNQPQHF.

V usage is TRBV7-2 and J usage is TRBJ2-1, with 7 bases that match TRBD2. This CDR3 has 16 amino acids. Looked up from germline, CDR1 is SGHTA and CDR2 is FQGNSA. V was pared by 3 bases and J by 4 bases, with 9 bases of the junction left unmatched. The CDR3 loop reads CASSFWREPDYNEQFF. The CDR3 coding sequence is TGTGCCAGCAGCTTCTGGCGGGAGCCTGATTACAATGAGCAGTTCTTC.

The V call is TRBV5-4, the J call TRBJ2-3; 7 nucleotides agree with TRBD2. CDR1 SGHNT and CDR2 YYREEE come from the germline V gene (reference sequence). The CDR3 runs to 18 residues. V lost 0 bases, J lost 1 base, and 11 bases stayed unmatched. DNA for the CDR3: TGTGCCAGCAGCTTGGGGGCTAGCGGTAAACGGGGCACAGATACGCAGTATTTT. It codes for CASSLGASGKRGTDTQYF.

The chain employs TRBV10-3 and TRBJ2-7, with a tentative D call TRBD1 (5 bases). Germline loops: CDR1 ENHRY, CDR2 SYGVKD. This CDR3 is 12 amino acids long. V lost 7 bases and J lost 4, with 11 bases in between. The CDR3 nucleotides are TGTGCCATCAAAGAGGCAGGGTACGAGCAGTACTTC. Protein: CAIKEAGYEQYF.

J is TRBJ2-7 and V is TRBV29-1; possibly TRBD2 for D (6 bases). The CDR3 runs 14 residues. Germline V gene lookup returns CDR1 SQVTM and CDR2 ANQGSEA. V was trimmed by 4 bases and J by 2 bases, leaving 15 bases between them. CDR3 bases: TGCAGCGTTGGCTCCCAGCGGGTAACCTACGAGCAGTACTTC. Its translation: CSVGSQRVTYEQYF.

The chain couples TRBV28 to TRBJ1-5; D call uncertain. The germline V and J ends were trimmed by 2 bases and 0 bases, with 8 bases remaining between them. Germline V lookup: CDR1 MDHEN, CDR2 SYDVKM. This CDR3 has 15 amino acids. CDR3 amino acids: CASSLRPISNQPQHF. The CDR3 region has the DNA TGTGCCAGCAGTTTAAGGCCCATTAGCAATCAGCCCCAGCATTTT.

V and J are TRBV11-1 and TRBJ2-1, with TRBD2 matching 12 bases. Germline V gene data show CDR1 as SGHAT and CDR2 as FQDESV (reference sequence). Trimming took 5 bases from V and 7 from J; bases not matched to a gene: 18. The CDR3 covers 19 residues. The CDR3 loop is CASSITSGRPSYSANEQFF. The CDR3 bases are TGTGCCAGCAGCATTACTAGCGGGAGGCCCTCCTACTCAGCGAATGAGCAGTTCTTC.

The chain combines TRBV7-9 with TRBJ1-4, with 9 bases aligning to TRBD1. The germline V gene encodes CDR1 SEHNR and CDR2 FQNEAQ (reference sequence). The trim removed 1 base at V and 6 bases at J, leaving 3 bases unmatched. This CDR3 region has 15 residues. This CDR3 reads CASSLGDRVYEKLFF. The DNA of the CDR3 is TGTGCCAGCAGCTTAGGGGACAGGGTTTATGAAAAACTGTTTTTT.